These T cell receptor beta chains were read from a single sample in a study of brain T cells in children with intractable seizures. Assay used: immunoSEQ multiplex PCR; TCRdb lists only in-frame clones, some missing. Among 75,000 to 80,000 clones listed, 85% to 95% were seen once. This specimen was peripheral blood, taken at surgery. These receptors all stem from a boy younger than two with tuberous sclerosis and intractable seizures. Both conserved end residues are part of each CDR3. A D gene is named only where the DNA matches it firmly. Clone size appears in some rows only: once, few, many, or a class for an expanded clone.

CDR3: CASGLDRRGSREQYF
DNA: TGTGCTAGTGGTTTGGACCGTAGGGGCAGCCGCGAGCAGTACTTC
D: NA
J: TRBJ2-7
V: TRBV12-5
size: NA

CDR3: CASRPGLAGGDTQYF
DNA: TGTGCCAGCAGGCCCGGACTAGCGGGAGGAGATACGCAGTATTTT
D: TRBD2
J: TRBJ2-3
V: TRBV27
size: NA

CDR3: CASREPQNSYNEQFF
DNA: TGTGCCAGCAGGGAACCACAGAACTCCTACAATGAGCAGTTCTTC
D: NA
J: TRBJ2-1
V: TRBV7-9
size: NA

CDR3: CASSQVGAVYEQYF
DNA: TGTGCCAGCAGCCAAGTGGGGGCGGTTTACGAGCAGTACTTC
D: NA
J: TRBJ2-7
V: TRBV3-1/TRBV3-2
size: few

CDR3: CASSLFSASVYNEQFF
DNA: TGCGCCAGCAGCTTGTTTTCCGCTAGCGTCTACAATGAGCAGTTCTTC
D: NA
J: TRBJ2-1
V: TRBV5-1
size: NA

CDR3: CAWSVGSYNEQFF
DNA: TGTGCCTGGAGTGTAGGCAGCTACAATGAGCAGTTCTTC
D: NA
J: TRBJ2-1
V: TRBV30
size: NA

CDR3: CASRSSRAVTEAFF
DNA: TGTGCCAGCAGGTCCAGCCGGGCAGTTACTGAAGCTTTCTTT
D: NA
J: TRBJ1-1
V: TRBV7-8
size: NA

CDR3: CASSTEWGVNTEAFF
DNA: TGTGCCAGCAGCACAGAATGGGGAGTGAACACTGAAGCTTTCTTT
D: NA
J: TRBJ1-1
V: TRBV4-2
size: NA

CDR3: CASSLGLAGGVNEQFF
DNA: TGTGCCAGCAGCTTAGGGCTAGCGGGAGGGGTCAATGAGCAGTTCTTC
D: TRBD2
J: TRBJ2-1
V: TRBV13
size: NA

CDR3: CASSQEGQVTDTQYF
DNA: TGCGCCAGCAGCCAAGAGGGACAGGTAACAGATACGCAGTATTTT
D: TRBD1
J: TRBJ2-3
V: TRBV4-1
size: NA

CDR3: CSVFNRGQATGGNTEAFF
DNA: TGCAGCGTTTTCAACAGGGGGCAGGCAACAGGTGGCAACACTGAAGCTTTCTTT
D: TRBD1
J: TRBJ1-1
V: TRBV29-1
size: NA

CDR3: CATSDSTGLLDGYTF
DNA: TGTGCCACCAGTGATTCTACAGGGTTACTTGATGGCTACACCTTC
D: NA
J: TRBJ1-2
V: TRBV24-1
size: NA

CDR3: CASRTGTMNTEAFF
DNA: TGTGCCAGCAGGACGGGTACGATGAACACTGAAGCTTTCTTT
D: NA
J: TRBJ1-1
V: TRBV7-8
size: NA

CDR3: CASRLLQGQESYNSPLHF
DNA: TGTGCCAGCAGACTGTTACAGGGGCAAGAATCCTATAATTCACCCCTCCACTTT
D: TRBD1
J: TRBJ1-6
V: TRBV7-2
size: NA